This TCR beta chain was identified during a study of control samples from healthy donors and cancer patients. TCRdb's table, derived via immunoSEQ multiplex PCR, lists solely in-frame clones and lacks some. The sample comprises around 70,000 clones, 94% of which are singletons, and over 2.5% rests with the top ten. Looked up from germline, CDR1 is MNHNS and CDR2 is SASEGT. V lost 0 bases and J lost 6, with 11 bases in between. CDR3 length equals 15 residues. The specimen sequenced was blood. This TCR came from a woman between 25 and 40 years old in good health. J is TRBJ1-4 and V is TRBV6-1; D uncertain. CDR3 amino acids: CASSEARLLDEKLFF. The DNA of the CDR3 is TGTGCCAGCAGTGAAGCGCGGTTACTGGATGAAAAACTGTTTTTT.